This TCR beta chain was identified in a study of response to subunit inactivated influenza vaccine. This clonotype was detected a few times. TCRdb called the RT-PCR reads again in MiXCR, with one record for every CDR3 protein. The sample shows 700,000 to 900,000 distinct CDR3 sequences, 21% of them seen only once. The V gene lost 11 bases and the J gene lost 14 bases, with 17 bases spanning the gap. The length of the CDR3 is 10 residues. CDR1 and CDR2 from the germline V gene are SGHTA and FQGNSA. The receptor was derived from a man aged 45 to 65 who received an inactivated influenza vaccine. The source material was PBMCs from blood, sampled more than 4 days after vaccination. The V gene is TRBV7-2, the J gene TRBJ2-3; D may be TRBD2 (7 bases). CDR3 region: CALGGGAPYF. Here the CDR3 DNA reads TGTGCCCTAGGTGGGGGGGCCCCGTATTTT.